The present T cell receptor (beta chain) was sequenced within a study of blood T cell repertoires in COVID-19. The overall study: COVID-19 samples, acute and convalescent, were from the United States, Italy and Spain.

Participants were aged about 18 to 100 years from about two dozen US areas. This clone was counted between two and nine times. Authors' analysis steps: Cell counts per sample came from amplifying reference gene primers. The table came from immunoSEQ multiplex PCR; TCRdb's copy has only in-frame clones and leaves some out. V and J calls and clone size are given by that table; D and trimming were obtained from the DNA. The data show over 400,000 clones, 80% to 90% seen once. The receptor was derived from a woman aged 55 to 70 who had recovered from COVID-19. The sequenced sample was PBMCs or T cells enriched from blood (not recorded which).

The CDR3 loop is CASSGTGGNEQFF. The DNA for the CDR3 is TGTGCCAGCAGTGGGACAGGGGGCAATGAGCAGTTCTTC. The chain has TRBV2 and TRBJ2-1; 10 bases match TRBD1. There are 13 residues in the CDR3. J lost 6 bases, V lost 4 bases, and 0 bases had no gene match. CDR1 and CDR2 from the germline V gene are SNHLY and FYNNEI.